The present T cell receptor (beta chain) was sequenced within a study of T-cell reconstitution after alpha-beta-depleted transplantation in children. Study outcomes and limitations: At around two months after transplant, the alpha-beta T cells were reportedly derived from several hundred expanded clones that came from non-depleted graft cells. T-cell numbers and diversity one year post-transplant derived largely from freshly generated T cells. There were some patients whose high TCRbeta diversity at day 60 came from surviving recipient T cells and thymic progenitors.

On this clonotype: Its antigen is still unknown.

Unique molecular identifiers featured in how the TCRbeta library was prepared. TCRdb passed the PCR reads through MiXCR, listing each CDR3 protein once. The repertoire consists of some 600,000 distinct CDR3 sequences, with approximately 13% occurring once and the leading ten covering 2.2%. With 4 bases clipped from V and 4 bases from J, the junction kept 2 bases outside the gene matches. This CDR3 is 15 amino acids long. Germline loops: CDR1 KGHDR, CDR2 SFDVKD. The receptor's source is a male patient younger than 18 who had a stem cell transplant for acute myeloid leukemia, so the T cells may come from the graft donor. Sequencing was performed on PBMCs, mostly from graft donor cells, taken 360 days after TCRalphabeta/CD19-depleted stem cell transplant. The chain joins TRBV24-1 to TRBJ2-1; 11 nucleotides match TRBD2. CDR3 sequence: CATSDTSGGYNEQFF. The CDR3 region has the DNA TGTGCCACCAGTGACACTAGCGGGGGTTACAATGAGCAGTTCTTC.